This T cell receptor beta chain was obtained from a study of radiation and T cells in renal cell carcinoma. Treatment noted: treatment-naive control, cytoreductive nephrectomy. Controls were unirradiated tumors from treatment-naive cytoreductive nephrectomy patients. The CDR3 runs to 17 residues. The ends were cut back, 1 base at V and 0 bases at J, with 14 bases in the middle. Germline V lookup: CDR1 SGHRS, CDR2 YFSETQ. Study outcomes and limitations: Compared with controls, irradiated tumors had more, larger dominant CDR3 motifs. Sampling covered only 0.95 to 1 g of each tumor. Irradiated tumors had higher TCR clonality than control tumors.

With regard to this clone: Its specificity is unknown.

Generated by immunoSEQ multiplex PCR, the TCRdb table keeps only in-frame clones and is missing some. The sample holds about 18,000 clones, about 61% seen once. The TCR originated in a middle-aged man with renal cell carcinoma. The V and J genes are TRBV5-1 and TRBJ1-3, with D maybe TRBD1 (6 bases). The sample here was tumor tissue, taken from a patient whose treatment was nephrectomy without radiotherapy. Written as DNA, the CDR3 is TGCGCCAGCAGCTTGCAGGGGCGGGGAGTCTCTGGAAACACCATATATTTT. Encoded protein: CASSLQGRGVSGNTIYF.